A selection of T cell receptor beta chains follows, all from one sample in a study of long-term antiretroviral therapy in people with HIV. The method was immunoSEQ multiplex PCR; TCRdb's version includes in-frame clones alone and lacks a portion of them. The table shows around 20,000 clones, with around 81% occurring only once. Specimen: unsorted PBMCs, collected 0.1 years before starting antiretroviral therapy. Receptors originate from a man aged 35 to 55 with HIV. The CDR3 runs from the conserved cysteine through the conserved F or W. A D gene is named only where the DNA matches it firmly. The size field is filled for only some rows; it gives once, few, many or a size class.

j_call | clone_size | v_call | d_call | cdr3_nt | cdr3_aa
TRBJ2-1 | - | TRBV28 | TRBD1 | TGTGCCAGCAGGCCCCGGACAGGGCGTAGGAATGAGCAGTTCTTC | CASRPRTGRRNEQFF
TRBJ2-6 | - | TRBV5-1 | TRBD1 | TGCGCCAGCAGCGAGACAGGGATGGACGTCCTGACTTTC | CASSETGMDVLTF
TRBJ1-2 | - | TRBV7-8 | TRBD1 | TGTGCCAGCAGCTTAGGGGTCAGGGGGGGTGGCTATGGCTACACCTTC | CASSLGVRGGGYGYTF
TRBJ1-3 | - | TRBV28 | - | TGTGCCAGCAGTTTATACTTATCAGGGGCGGGTGGAAACACCATATATTTT | CASSLYLSGAGGNTIYF
TRBJ2-3 | - | TRBV5-4 | - | TGTGCCAGCAGCTTGGATCGCCAGGGGAGGGATACGCAGTATTTT | CASSLDRQGRDTQYF
TRBJ2-1 | medium-sized | TRBV19 | TRBD1 | TGTGCCAGCGCGAAAGGGGGCCTATTTGATGAGCAGTTCTTC | CASAKGGLFDEQFF
TRBJ2-3 | - | TRBV30 | TRBD2 | TGTGGTGGGGGGGGAGGGCCTAGCACAGATACGCAGTATTTT | CGGGGGPSTDTQYF
TRBJ1-1 | - | TRBV5-1 | TRBD1 | TGCGCCAGCAGCTTCCGGACAGGGCCGAACACTGAAGCTTTCTTT | CASSFRTGPNTEAFF
TRBJ2-5 | few | TRBV29-1 | TRBD1 | TGCAGCGTTGACCGGGACAGGGTTAAAGAGACCCAGTACTTC | CSVDRDRVKETQYF
TRBJ1-3 | once | TRBV29-1 | TRBD1 | TGCAGCGTTGGGCAGGGGGCGGCCGCTGGAAACACCATATATTTT | CSVGQGAAAGNTIYF
TRBJ1-5 | - | TRBV19 | TRBD1 | TGTGCCAGTAATCCCCAGGGGGGAAGGAGCAATCAGCCCCAGCATTTT | CASNPQGGRSNQPQHF
TRBJ2-5 | - | TRBV29-1 | TRBD1 | TGCAGCTCCCGGGACAGCCAAGAGACCCAGTACTTC | CSSRDSQETQYF
TRBJ1-4 | - | TRBV28 | - | TGTGCCACTCTCGACAGGAACAATGAAAAACTGTTTTTT | CATLDRNNEKLFF
TRBJ2-3 | - | TRBV4-1 | - | TGCGCCAGCAGCCAAGATTTTGACGGCACAGATACGCAGTATTTT | CASSQDFDGTDTQYF
TRBJ2-2 | few | TRBV9 | TRBD2 | TGTGCCAGCACCTCGACTAGCGGGTACGGGGAGCTGTTTTTT | CASTSTSGYGELFF
TRBJ1-6 | - | TRBV5-1 | - | TGCGCCAGCAGCCCTAGCCAGGGGAATTCACCCCTCCACTTT | CASSPSQGNSPLHF
TRBJ1-2 | - | TRBV4-3 | - | TGCGCCAGCAGCCAGGGGGTAGGGGGGCAGCTTAACTATGGCTACACCTTC | CASSQGVGGQLNYGYTF
TRBJ1-3 | - | TRBV9 | - | TGTGCCAGCAGCGTAGCTACCGGGAACACCATATATTTT | CASSVATGNTIYF
TRBJ2-7 | few | TRBV7-9 | - | TGTGCCAGCAGCTCTCTAACCTACGAGCAGTACTTC | CASSSLTYEQYF
TRBJ2-1 | few | TRBV7-2 | TRBD1 | TGTGCCAGCAGCTCCGGGACAGGGAACAATGAGCAGTTCTTC | CASSSGTGNNEQFF
TRBJ1-4 | - | TRBV7-8 | TRBD1 | TGTGCCAGCAGCTTAGGGGACAGGAGGGGTGAAAAACTGTTTTTT | CASSLGDRRGEKLFF
TRBJ2-3 | - | TRBV5-4 | TRBD2 | TGTGCCAGCAGCTTCCCCCTGGGGAGGGAGGCAGATACGCAGTATTTT | CASSFPLGREADTQYF
TRBJ2-7 | - | TRBV10-3 | TRBD1 | TGTGCCATCAGTGAGCCCCCGGACAGGATACTCTACGAGCAGTACTTC | CAISEPPDRILYEQYF
TRBJ2-7 | - | TRBV7-2 | - | TGTGCCAGCAGCTTGGGGACTCCCTACGAGCAGTACTTC | CASSLGTPYEQYF
TRBJ2-1 | - | TRBV11-2 | TRBD2 | TGTGCCAGCAGCTTAGAGGGGCTCCGGGGAGGGCCAGGGTACAATGAGCAGTTCTTC | CASSLEGLRGGPGYNEQFF
TRBJ1-2 | - | TRBV6-5 | - | TGTGCCAGCAGTTCCGGAGGGTCCGGCTACACCTTC | CASSSGGSGYTF
TRBJ1-2 | few | TRBV5-6 | - | TGTGCCAGCAGCTACGACCACGGATGGACCTTC | CASSYDHGWTF